This T cell receptor beta chain emerged from a study of T cells in localized non-small cell lung cancer. Whole-study results and caveats: It was uninvolved adjacent lung that showed the highest T cell clonality, exceeding tumor. There were a median roughly 60 of the top 100 tumor clones appearing in adjacent lung. Heterogeneity stays possible, as sequencing covered only one tumor region. Patients showing higher blood T cell density tended to see longer overall survival.

Germline CDR1 MNHEY, CDR2 SMNVEV (reference sequence). The junction had 9 bases not matched to a gene; V was cut back by 6 bases and J by 7 bases. This CDR3 has 14 amino acids. As regards this clone: Antigen specificity is unknown.

Sequencing used immunoSEQ multiplex PCR; TCRdb keeps in-frame clones, though not all of them. The sample contains around 22,000 clones, around 88% of which appear only once. The sequencing here drew on peripheral blood mononuclear cells, taken before any cancer treatment. The chain joins TRBV27 to TRBJ1-5; TRBD1 matches at 7 bases. The sequence was obtained from a woman aged 40 to 75 with stage III lung adenocarcinoma. The CDR3 is CASSFTGVGQPQHF. The CDR3 DNA reads as TGTGCCAGCAGCTTCACAGGGGTAGGGCAGCCCCAGCATTTT.